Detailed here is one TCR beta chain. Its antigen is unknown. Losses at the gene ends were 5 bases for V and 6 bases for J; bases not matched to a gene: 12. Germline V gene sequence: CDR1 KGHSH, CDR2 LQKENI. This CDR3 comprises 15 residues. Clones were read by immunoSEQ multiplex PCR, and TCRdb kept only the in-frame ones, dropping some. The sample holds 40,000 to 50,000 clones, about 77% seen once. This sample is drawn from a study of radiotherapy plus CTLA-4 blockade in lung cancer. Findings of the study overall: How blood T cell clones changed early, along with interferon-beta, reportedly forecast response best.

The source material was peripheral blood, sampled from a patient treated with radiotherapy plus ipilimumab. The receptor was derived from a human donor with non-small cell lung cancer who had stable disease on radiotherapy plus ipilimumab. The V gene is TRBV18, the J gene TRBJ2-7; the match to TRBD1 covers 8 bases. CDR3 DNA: TGTGCCAGCTCAACGGACAGGGCGGGTGCTAGCGAGCAGTACTTC. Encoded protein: CASSTDRAGASEQYF.